A single sample is the source of the 19 T cell receptor beta chains below, sequenced in a study of technical replicates of blood from a few donors listed by TCRdb under 2017. The receptor library was made with the immunoSEQ multiplex PCR assay. In its TCRdb copy, this immuneACCESS table keeps in-frame sequences only and misses some clones. Where compared with another copy, unresolved V genes explain less than half of these, and the others have no known cause. Recorded for this sample are some 90,000 clones; 90% to 95% of them occurred a single time. The top ten clones comprise approximately 0.36% of the sample. The sample was T cells isolated from PBMCs. The origin of the receptors is a human donor in good health.

The rearrangement uses TRBV10-3 and TRBJ2-2; perhaps TRBD2 as D (6 bases). CDR3 length: 16 amino acids. V lost 8 bases and J lost 2, with 18 bases in between. CDR1 and CDR2 (germline): ENHRY, SYGVKD. The CDR3, as DNA: TGTGCCATCTCCGGGGGACCTACCGTTAACACCGGGGAGCTGTTTTTT. This codes for CAISGGPTVNTGELFF.

This clone was seen just once. This chain joins TRBV30 and TRBJ2-3, with 7 bases aligning to TRBD1. V trimming: 4 bases; J trimming: 4 bases; junction bases outside the gene matches: 5. Germline-derived CDR1 and CDR2 are GTSNPN and SVGIG (reference sequence). The CDR3 covers 13 residues. This chain's CDR3 is CAWTTQGADTQYF. The DNA of the CDR3 is TGTGCCTGGACCACCCAGGGGGCAGATACGCAGTATTTT.

The J gene is TRBJ1-5, the V gene TRBV7-2; D might be TRBD1 (6 bases). V lost 5 bases to trimming and J lost 4 bases, with 12 bases between them. The CDR3 covers 14 residues. The germline CDR1 and CDR2 sequences are SGHTA and FQGNSA. The CDR3 reads CASSPMGQNQPQHF. The CDR3 bases are TGTGCCAGCAGCCCTATGGGACAAAATCAGCCCCAGCATTTT.

The rearrangement uses TRBV9 and TRBJ2-2; 8 bases fit TRBD2. The J segment lost 8 bases and the V segment lost 3 bases, leaving 9 bases of the junction unmatched. The CDR3 is 15 residues long. Germline V gene sequence: CDR1 SGDLS, CDR2 YYNGEE. The CDR3 region has the DNA TGTGCCAGCAGCGCGAGCGGGAGAGTGAGTGGGGAGCTGTTTTTT. This encodes CASSASGRVSGELFF.

The chain links TRBV9 to TRBJ2-1; D ambiguous. The CDR3 is 14 amino acids. The V gene lost 4 bases and the J gene lost 8 bases, with 16 bases spanning the gap. Germline-derived CDR1 and CDR2 are SGDLS and YYNGEE. The DNA of the CDR3 is TGTGCCAGCAGCTCCGCCCCTCCGAGCGATGAGCAGTTCTTC. This codes for CASSSAPPSDEQFF.

The chain has TRBV7-8 and TRBJ2-7; D possibly corresponds to TRBD2 (5 bases). Germline CDR1 and CDR2: SGHVS and FQNEAQ. V lost 2 bases, J lost 3 bases, and 11 bases lay in between. This CDR3 has 14 residues. The CDR3 here is CASSLLGGYYEQYF. DNA of the CDR3: TGTGCCAGCAGCTTACTAGGAGGCTACTACGAGCAGTACTTC.

This rearrangement joins TRBV2 to TRBJ2-2; no firm D call. V lost 11 bases and J lost 4, with 20 bases in between. Germline V gene data show CDR1 as SNHLY and CDR2 as FYNNEI. This CDR3 is 15 amino acids long. Here the CDR3 reads CASSPFSRGTGELFF. The CDR3 coding sequence is TGTGCCTCGAGCCCCTTCTCTAGAGGCACCGGGGAGCTGTTTTTT.

This chain links TRBV6-4 with TRBJ2-2; D is perhaps TRBD2 (5 bases). The germline gives CDR1 MRHNA, CDR2 SNTAGT. There are 14 residues in the CDR3. The V end was cut by 10 bases, the J end by 0 bases, with 12 bases between. CDR3 DNA: TGTGCCACCGCCAAGGGAGCGAACACCGGGGAGCTGTTTTTT. It is translated as CATAKGANTGELFF.

The chain combines TRBV30 with TRBJ2-1; 12 nucleotides align to TRBD2. CDR1 is GTSNPN, CDR2 SVGIG, per germline (reference sequence). V was pared by 3 bases and J by 0 bases, with 9 bases of the junction left unmatched. The CDR3 is 18 amino acids. Here the CDR3 DNA reads TGTGCCTGGAGCCTAGGACTAGCGGGACGCCCCTCCTACAATGAGCAGTTCTTC. It translates to CAWSLGLAGRPSYNEQFF. The complete variable domain, with remaining parts taken from reference TRBV30 and TRBJ2-1, reads SQTIHQWPATLVQPVGSPLSLECTVEGTSNPNLYWYRQAAGRGLQLLFYSVGIGQISSEVPQNLSASRPQDRQFILSSKKLLLSDSGFYLCAWSLGLAGRPSYNEQFFGPGTRLTVL.

The chain has TRBV30 and TRBJ2-4; 7 bases agree with TRBD2. Germline V gives CDR1 GTSNPN, CDR2 SVGIG (reference sequence). V was pared by 0 bases and J by 2 bases, with 1 base of the junction left unmatched. The CDR3 totals 14 residues. The CDR3 DNA reads TGTGCCTGGAGTGTGGGGGGGTCCAAAAACATTCAGTACTTC. Its translation is CAWSVGGSKNIQYF.

V gene TRBV13 combines with J gene TRBJ2-7; 10 bases are shared with TRBD2. The CDR3 has 17 residues. With 5 bases clipped from V and 5 bases from J, the junction kept 15 bases outside the gene matches. CDR1 is PRHDT and CDR2 is FYEKMQ in the germline V gene (reference sequence). The CDR3 DNA reads as TGTGCCAGCAGCCTGAACGCTGAGCGGGAGGGCGTCAACGAGCAGTACTTC. This gives the protein CASSLNAEREGVNEQYF.

The chain links TRBV21-1 to TRBJ1-1. TRBV21-1 is noted as a pseudogene. The CDR3 is 16 residues long. Here the CDR3 DNA reads TGTGCCAGCAGCAAAGCTGAGGCAGTCGATAACACTGAAGCTTTCTTT. It encodes CASSKAEAVDNTEAFF.

This clone has only one observation. The chain links TRBV19 to TRBJ2-1; 8 bases match TRBD2. V shed 7 bases and J 0 bases; nucleotides not matched to a gene: 11. Germline assignment: CDR1 LNHDA and CDR2 SQIVND (reference sequence). CDR3 length: 17 amino acids. The CDR3 reads CASTNPTGTSSYNEQFF. CDR3 coding DNA: TGTGCCAGTACCAATCCAACGGGGACTAGCTCCTACAATGAGCAGTTCTTC.

V usage is TRBV7-8 and J usage is TRBJ2-5, with TRBD2 matching 12 bases. V trimming: 2 bases; J trimming: 5 bases; junction bases outside the gene matches: 15. This CDR3 has 19 amino acids. Germline CDR1 is SGHVS and CDR2 is FQNEAQ. The CDR3 loop reads CASSLRATSGRINSETQYF. The CDR3 nucleotides read TGTGCCAGCAGCTTACGGGCGACTAGCGGGAGAATAAATAGCGAGACCCAGTACTTC.

This rearrangement joins TRBV15 to TRBJ2-7; 7 positions match TRBD1. CDR1 and CDR2 (germline): LNHNV, YYDKDF (reference sequence). After removal of 2 bases from V and 5 bases from J, the junction contained 9 bases not matched to a gene. This CDR3 contains 15 residues. The DNA of the CDR3 is TGTGCCACCAGCAGATACAGGGGTGCCATTGACGAGCAGTACTTC. Protein sequence: CATSRYRGAIDEQYF.

V and J are TRBV11-3 and TRBJ2-7; 14 bases agree with TRBD2. V was clipped by 4 bases and J by 1 base; unmatched bases: 9. Germline-derived CDR1 and CDR2 are SGHNT and YENEEA. This CDR3 has 18 residues. CDR3 DNA: TGTGCCAGCAGCTCCCACTATGGACTAGCGGGAGGTTCCTACGAGCAGTACTTC. Encoded protein: CASSSHYGLAGGSYEQYF.

This clone was observed once. This specimen includes other DNA sequences encoding the same CDR3. This chain uses TRBV19 with TRBJ2-7; 8 bases match TRBD2. Germline V lookup: CDR1 LNHDA, CDR2 SQIVND (reference sequence). The CDR3 extends over 13 amino acids. V lost 6 bases and J lost 2; bases outside the gene matches: 3. The CDR3 here is CASSSGSAYEQYF. The CDR3 DNA reads TGTGCCAGTAGCAGCGGGAGTGCCTACGAGCAGTACTTC.

This chain uses TRBV5-4 with TRBJ2-4; 9 nucleotides line up with TRBD1. Losses at the gene ends were 1 base for V and 0 bases for J; bases not matched to a gene: 8. The CDR3 covers 18 residues. Germline V gene sequence: CDR1 SGHNT, CDR2 YYREEE (reference sequence). In DNA, the CDR3 is TGTGCCAGCAGCTTGTTGGGACAGGGCGTGTTAGCCAAAAACATTCAGTACTTC. It translates to CASSLLGQGVLAKNIQYF.

The rearrangement uses TRBV9 and TRBJ2-5, with a tentative D call TRBD2 (5 bases). CDR3 length: 16 amino acids. In germline, CDR1 is SGDLS, CDR2 YYNGEE. V lost 0 bases and J lost 5, with 17 bases in between. The CDR3 loop is CASSVGGGGLSETQYF. CDR3 in DNA: TGTGCCAGCAGCGTAGGAGGTGGTGGACTTTCGGAGACCCAGTACTTC. Combining the CDR3 with reference TRBV9 and TRBJ2-5 gives the whole variable domain DSGVTQTPKHLITATGQRVTLRCSPRSGDLSVYWYQQSLDQGLQFLIQYYNGEERAKGNILERFSAQQFPDLHSELNLSSLELGDSALYFCASSVGGGGLSETQYFGPGTRLLVL.